This T cell receptor (beta chain) was identified in a study of T cells in localized non-small cell lung cancer. Data came from immunoSEQ multiplex PCR; TCRdb stores just in-frame clones and leaves some out. The sample carries over 10,000 clones, around 84% recorded once. CDR3 length: 12 residues. Trimming cost V 3 bases and J 3 bases, with 6 bases left between them. The germline V gene has CDR1 SGHTS and CDR2 YDEGEE. Sequencing was performed on peripheral blood, taken before any cancer treatment. This clonotype was obtained from a male donor at least 60 years old with stage III lung adenocarcinoma. The chain joins TRBV5-8 to TRBJ1-1; D might be TRBD1 (6 bases). The CDR3 sequence: CASSYRDTEAFF. CDR3 in DNA: TGTGCCAGCAGCTACAGGGACACTGAAGCTTTCTTT. The variable domain in full, with the rest retrieved from reference TRBV5-8 and TRBJ1-1, is EAGVTQSPTHLIKTRGQQATLRCSPISGHTSVYWYQQALGLGLQFLLWYDEGEERNRGNFPPRFSGRQFPNYSSELNVNALELEDSALYLCASSYRDTEAFFGQGTRLTVV.